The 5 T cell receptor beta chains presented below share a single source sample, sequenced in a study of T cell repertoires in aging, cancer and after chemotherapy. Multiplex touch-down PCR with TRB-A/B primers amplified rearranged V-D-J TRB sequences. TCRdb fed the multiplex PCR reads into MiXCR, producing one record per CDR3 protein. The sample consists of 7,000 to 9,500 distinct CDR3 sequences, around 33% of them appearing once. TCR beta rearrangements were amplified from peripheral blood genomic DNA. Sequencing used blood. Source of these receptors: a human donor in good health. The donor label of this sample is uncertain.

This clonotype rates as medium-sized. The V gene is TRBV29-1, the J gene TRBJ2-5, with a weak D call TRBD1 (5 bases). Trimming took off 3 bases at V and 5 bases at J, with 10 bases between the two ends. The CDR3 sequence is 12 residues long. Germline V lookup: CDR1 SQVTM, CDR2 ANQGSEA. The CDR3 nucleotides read TGCAGCGTTGAGTCAGGGTCGGAGACCCAGTACTTC. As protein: CSVESGSETQYF.

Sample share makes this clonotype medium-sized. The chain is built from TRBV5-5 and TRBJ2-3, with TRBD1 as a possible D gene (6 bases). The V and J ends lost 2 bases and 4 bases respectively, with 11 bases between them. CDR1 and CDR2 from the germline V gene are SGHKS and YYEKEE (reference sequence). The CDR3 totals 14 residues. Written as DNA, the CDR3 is TGTGCCAGCAGCTTCGGACAGTCGGCAGATACGCAGTATTTT. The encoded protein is CASSFGQSADTQYF.

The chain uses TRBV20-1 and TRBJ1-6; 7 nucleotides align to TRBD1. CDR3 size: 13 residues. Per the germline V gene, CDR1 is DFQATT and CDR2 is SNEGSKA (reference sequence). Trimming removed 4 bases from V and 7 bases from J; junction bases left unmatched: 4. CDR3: CSAIPDRNSPLHF. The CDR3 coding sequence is TGCAGTGCTATCCCGGACAGGAATTCACCCCTCCACTTT.

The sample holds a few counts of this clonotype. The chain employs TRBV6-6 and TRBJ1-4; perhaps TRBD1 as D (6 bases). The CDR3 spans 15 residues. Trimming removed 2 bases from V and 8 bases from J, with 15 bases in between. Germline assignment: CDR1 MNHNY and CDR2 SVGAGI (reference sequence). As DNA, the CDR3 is TGTGCCAGCAGTTACCTACAGGGAGGGGACGAAAAACTGTTTTTT. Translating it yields CASSYLQGGDEKLFF.

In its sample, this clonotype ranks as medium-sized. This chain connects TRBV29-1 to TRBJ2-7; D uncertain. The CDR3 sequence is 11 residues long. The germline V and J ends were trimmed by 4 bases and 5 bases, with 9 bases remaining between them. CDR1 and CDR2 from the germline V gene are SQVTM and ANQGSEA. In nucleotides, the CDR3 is TGCAGCGTTGGACCGAGAAACGAGCAGTACTTC. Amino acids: CSVGPRNEQYF.